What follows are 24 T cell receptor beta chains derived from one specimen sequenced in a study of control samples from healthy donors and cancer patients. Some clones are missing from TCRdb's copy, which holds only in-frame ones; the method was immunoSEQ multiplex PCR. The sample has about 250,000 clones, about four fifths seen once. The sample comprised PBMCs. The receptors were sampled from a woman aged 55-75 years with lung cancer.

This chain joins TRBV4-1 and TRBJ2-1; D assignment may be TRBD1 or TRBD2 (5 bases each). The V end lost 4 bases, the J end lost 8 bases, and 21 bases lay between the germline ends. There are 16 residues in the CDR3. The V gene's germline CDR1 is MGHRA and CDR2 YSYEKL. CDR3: CASSPLKGRMGDEQFF. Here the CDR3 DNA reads TGCGCCAGCAGCCCTCTCAAGGGCAGGATGGGGGATGAGCAGTTCTTC.

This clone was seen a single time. The CDR3 sequence: CASSQPDGTGELFF. CDR3 DNA: TGCGCCAGCAGCCAACCGGACGGCACCGGGGAGCTGTTTTTT. The chain combines TRBV4-1 with TRBJ2-2, with D hard to call. V was trimmed by 2 bases and J by 4 bases, leaving 8 bases between them. The CDR3 covers 14 residues. Germline loops: CDR1 MGHRA, CDR2 YSYEKL.

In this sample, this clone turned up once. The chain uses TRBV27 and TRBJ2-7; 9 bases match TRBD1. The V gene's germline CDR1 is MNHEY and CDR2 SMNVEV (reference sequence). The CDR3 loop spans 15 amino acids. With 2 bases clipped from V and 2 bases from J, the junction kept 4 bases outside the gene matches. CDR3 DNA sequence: TGTGCCAGCAGTTTAAAGACAGGGGGGCCCTACGAGCAGTACTTC. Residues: CASSLKTGGPYEQYF.

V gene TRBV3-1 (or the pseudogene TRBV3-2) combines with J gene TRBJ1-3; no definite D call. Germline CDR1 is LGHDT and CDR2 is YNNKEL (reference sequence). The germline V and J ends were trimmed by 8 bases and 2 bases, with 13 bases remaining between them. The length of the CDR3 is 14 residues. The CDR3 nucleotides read TGTGCCAGCCGCGACCGGGCGGCTGGAAACACCATATATTTT. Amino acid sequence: CASRDRAAGNTIYF.

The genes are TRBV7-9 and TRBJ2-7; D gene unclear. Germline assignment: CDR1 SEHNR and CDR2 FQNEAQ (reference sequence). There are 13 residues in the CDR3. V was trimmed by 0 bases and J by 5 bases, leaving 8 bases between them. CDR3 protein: CASSLALLHEQYF. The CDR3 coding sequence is TGTGCCAGCAGCTTAGCACTCCTGCACGAGCAGTACTTC.

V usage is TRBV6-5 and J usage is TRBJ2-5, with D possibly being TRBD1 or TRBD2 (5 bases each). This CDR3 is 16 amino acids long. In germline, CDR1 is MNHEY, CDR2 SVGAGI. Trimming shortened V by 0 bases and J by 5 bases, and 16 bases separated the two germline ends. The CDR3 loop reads CASSYSTGTALETQYF. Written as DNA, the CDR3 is TGTGCCAGCAGTTACTCGACCGGGACGGCCCTCGAGACCCAGTACTTC.

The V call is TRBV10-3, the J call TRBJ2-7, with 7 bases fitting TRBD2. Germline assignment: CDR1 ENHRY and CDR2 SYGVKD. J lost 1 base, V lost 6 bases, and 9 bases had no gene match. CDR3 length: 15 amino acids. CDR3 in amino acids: CAIRDPGRDSYEQYF. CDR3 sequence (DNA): TGTGCCATCAGGGACCCGGGGAGGGATTCCTACGAGCAGTACTTC.

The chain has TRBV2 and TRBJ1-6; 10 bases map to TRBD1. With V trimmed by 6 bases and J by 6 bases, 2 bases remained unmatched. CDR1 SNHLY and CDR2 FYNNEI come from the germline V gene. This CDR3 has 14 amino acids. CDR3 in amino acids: CASRRDRGNSPLHF. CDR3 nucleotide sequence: TGTGCCAGCAGAAGGGACAGGGGTAATTCACCCCTCCACTTT.

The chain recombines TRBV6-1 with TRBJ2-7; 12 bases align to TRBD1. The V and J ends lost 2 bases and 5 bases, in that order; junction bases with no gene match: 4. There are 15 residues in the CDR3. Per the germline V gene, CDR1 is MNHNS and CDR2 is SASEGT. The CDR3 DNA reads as TGTGCCAGCAGTGAAAGGGACAGGGGGCTGAACGAGCAGTACTTC. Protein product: CASSERDRGLNEQYF.

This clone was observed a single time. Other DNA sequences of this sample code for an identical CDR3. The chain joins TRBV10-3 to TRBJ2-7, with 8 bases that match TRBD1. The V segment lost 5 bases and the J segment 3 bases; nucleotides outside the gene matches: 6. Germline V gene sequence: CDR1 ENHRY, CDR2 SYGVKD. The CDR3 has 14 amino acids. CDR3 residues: CAISPGQGSYEQYF. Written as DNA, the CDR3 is TGTGCCATCAGTCCCGGACAGGGTAGCTACGAGCAGTACTTC.

CDR3 in DNA: TGTGCCAGCAGTGACATTGGGGCGAGCAATCAGCCCCAGCATTTT. Encoded protein: CASSDIGASNQPQHF. This chain uses TRBV6-1 with TRBJ1-5; D possibly corresponds to TRBD1 (5 bases). CDR3 size: 15 residues. CDR1 and CDR2 (germline): MNHNS, SASEGT. V lost 3 bases and J lost 1, with 10 bases in between.

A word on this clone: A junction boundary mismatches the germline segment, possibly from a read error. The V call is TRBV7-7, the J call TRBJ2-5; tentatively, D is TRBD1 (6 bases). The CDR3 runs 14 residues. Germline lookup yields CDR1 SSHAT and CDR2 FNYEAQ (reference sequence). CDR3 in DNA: TGTGCTAGCAGCAAGGGGGTGGTGGGCGAGACCCAGTACTTC. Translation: CASSKGVVGETQYF. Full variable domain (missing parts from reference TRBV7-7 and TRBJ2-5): GAGVSQSPRYKVTKRGQDVTLRCDPISSHATLYWYQQALGQGPEFLTYFNYEAQPDKSGLPSDRFSAERPEGSISTLTIQRTEQRDSAMYRCASSKGVVGETQYFGPGTRLLVL.

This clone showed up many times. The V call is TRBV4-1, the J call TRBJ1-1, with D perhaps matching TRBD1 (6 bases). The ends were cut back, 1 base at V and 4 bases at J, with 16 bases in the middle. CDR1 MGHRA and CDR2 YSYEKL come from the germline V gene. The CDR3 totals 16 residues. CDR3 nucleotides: TGCGCCAGCAGCCAAGCGGCAGCCAGGGGTAGCACTGAAGCTTTCTTT. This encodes CASSQAAARGSTEAFF.

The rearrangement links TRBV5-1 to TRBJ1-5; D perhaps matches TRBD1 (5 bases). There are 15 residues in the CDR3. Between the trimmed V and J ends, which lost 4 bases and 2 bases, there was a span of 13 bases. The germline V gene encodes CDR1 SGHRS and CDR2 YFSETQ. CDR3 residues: CASSPIGGGNQPQHF. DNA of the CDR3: TGCGCCAGCAGCCCAATTGGGGGGGGCAATCAGCCCCAGCATTTT.

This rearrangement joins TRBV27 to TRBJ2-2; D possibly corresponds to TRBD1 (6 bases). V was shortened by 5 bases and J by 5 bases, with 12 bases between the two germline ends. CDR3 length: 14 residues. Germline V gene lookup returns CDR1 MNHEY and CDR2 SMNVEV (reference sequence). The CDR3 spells CASSRRQVTGELFF. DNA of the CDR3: TGTGCCAGCAGTCGTCGACAGGTAACCGGGGAGCTGTTTTTT.

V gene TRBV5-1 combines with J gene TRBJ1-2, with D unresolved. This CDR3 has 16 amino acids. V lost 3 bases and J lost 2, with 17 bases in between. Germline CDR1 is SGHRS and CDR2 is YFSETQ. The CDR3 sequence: CASSSGLGGPNYGYTF. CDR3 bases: TGCGCCAGCAGCTCGGGTTTGGGAGGCCCGAACTATGGCTACACCTTC.

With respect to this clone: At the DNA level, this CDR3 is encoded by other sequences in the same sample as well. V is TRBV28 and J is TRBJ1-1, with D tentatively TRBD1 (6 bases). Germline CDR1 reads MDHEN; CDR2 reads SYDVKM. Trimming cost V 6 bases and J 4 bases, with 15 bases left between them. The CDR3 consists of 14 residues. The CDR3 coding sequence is TGTGCCAGCAGCCCTCCCGGGGGCCCCACTGAAGCTTTCTTT. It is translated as CASSPPGGPTEAFF.

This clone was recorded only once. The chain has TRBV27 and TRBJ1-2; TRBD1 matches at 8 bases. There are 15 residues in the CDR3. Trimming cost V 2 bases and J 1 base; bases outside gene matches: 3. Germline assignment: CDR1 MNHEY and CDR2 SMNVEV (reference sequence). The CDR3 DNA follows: TGTGCCAGCAGTTTAGGACAGGGTTATAACTATGGCTACACCTTC. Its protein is CASSLGQGYNYGYTF.

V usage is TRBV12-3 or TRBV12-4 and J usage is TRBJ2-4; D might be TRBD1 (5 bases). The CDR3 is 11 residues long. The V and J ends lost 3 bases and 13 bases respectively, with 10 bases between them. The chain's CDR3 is CASSFVGVQYF. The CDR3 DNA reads TGTGCCAGCAGTTTCGTAGGGGTGCAGTACTTC.

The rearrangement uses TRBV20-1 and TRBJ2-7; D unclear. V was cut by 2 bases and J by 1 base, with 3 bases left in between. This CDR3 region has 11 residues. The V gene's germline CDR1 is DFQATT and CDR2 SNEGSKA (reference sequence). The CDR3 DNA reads TGCAGTGCTAGAAATTCCTACGAGCAGTACTTC. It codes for CSARNSYEQYF.

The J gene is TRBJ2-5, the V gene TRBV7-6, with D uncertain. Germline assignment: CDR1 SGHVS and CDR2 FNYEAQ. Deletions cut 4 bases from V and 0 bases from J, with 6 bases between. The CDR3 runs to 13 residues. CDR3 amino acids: CASSSQYQETQYF. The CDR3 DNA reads TGTGCCAGCAGCTCCCAGTACCAAGAGACCCAGTACTTC.

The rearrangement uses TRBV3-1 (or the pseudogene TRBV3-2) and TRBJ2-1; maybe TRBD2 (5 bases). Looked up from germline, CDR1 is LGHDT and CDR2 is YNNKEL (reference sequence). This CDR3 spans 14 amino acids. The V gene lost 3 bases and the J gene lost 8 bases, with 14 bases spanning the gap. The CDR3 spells CASSHGLGVDEQFF. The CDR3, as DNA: TGTGCCAGCAGCCACGGACTGGGCGTCGATGAGCAGTTCTTC.

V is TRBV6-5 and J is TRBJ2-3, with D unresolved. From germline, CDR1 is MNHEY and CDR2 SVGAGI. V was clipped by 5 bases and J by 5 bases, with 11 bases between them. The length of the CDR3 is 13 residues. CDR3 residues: CASSRGLGDTQYF. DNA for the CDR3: TGTGCCAGCAGTCGTGGGTTGGGAGATACGCAGTATTTT.

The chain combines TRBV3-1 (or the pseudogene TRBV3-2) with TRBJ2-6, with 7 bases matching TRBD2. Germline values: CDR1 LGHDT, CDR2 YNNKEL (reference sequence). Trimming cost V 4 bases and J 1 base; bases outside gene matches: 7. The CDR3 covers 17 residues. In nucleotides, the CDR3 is TGTGCCAGCAGCCCTCAGGTTAGCGGGTCTGGGGCCAACGTCCTGACTTTC. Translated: CASSPQVSGSGANVLTF.